A selection of T cell receptor beta chains follows, all from one sample in a study of Ad26.COV2.S vaccination and SARS-CoV-2 variants. Profiled with immunoSEQ multiplex PCR; TCRdb holds only in-frame clones, not every one. The repertoire has around 450,000 clones, roughly 90% of them found once; the top ten carry approximately 4%. This specimen consisted of peripheral blood, obtained in a trial of Ad26.COV2.S vaccine versus placebo. The receptor source for this set is a person aged 18-60 years who received the Ad26.COV2.S COVID-19 vaccine or a placebo. The CDR3 runs from the conserved cysteine through the conserved F or W. D genes are given only for firm matches. For some rows the clone size is stated as once, few or many, or as a class when expanded; others skip it.

>TRBV11-2|-|TRBJ1-5|TRBD1
CASSTGGLGQPQHF
TGTGCCAGCAGCACAGGGGGCCTGGGTCAGCCCCAGCATTTT
>TRBV7-2|-|TRBJ2-7|-
CASSLVGGSAYEQYF
TGTGCCAGCAGCTTAGTGGGGGGATCGGCATACGAGCAGTACTTC
>TRBV19|-|TRBJ2-7|-
CASSKAGEYYEQYF
TGTGCCAGTAGTAAGGCAGGGGAATACTACGAGCAGTACTTC
>TRBV30|-|TRBJ2-5|-
CAWSPSSETQYF
TGTGCCTGGAGCCCTAGCTCAGAGACCCAGTACTTC
>TRBV7-2|few|TRBJ1-3|TRBD1
CASSLVGGAGNTIYF
TGTGCCAGCAGCCTGGTAGGGGGCGCAGGAAACACCATATATTTT
>TRBV30|-|TRBJ2-5|-
CAWSPGEETQYF
TGTGCCTGGAGTCCGGGGGAAGAGACCCAGTACTTC
>TRBV11-2|-|TRBJ1-3|-
CASSSRGDSTDGNTIYF
TGTGCCAGCAGCTCCAGAGGCGATTCTACGGACGGAAACACCATATATTTT
>TRBV3-1/TRBV3-2|-|TRBJ2-7|-
CASSQSSYEQYF
TGTGCCAGCAGCCAGAGCTCCTACGAGCAGTACTTC
>TRBV4-1|-|TRBJ2-7|-
CASSQVEALGEQYF
TGCGCCAGCAGCCAAGTTGAGGCTTTGGGGGAGCAGTACTTC
>TRBV5-1|-|TRBJ1-1|-
CASSMGGNTEAFF
TGCGCCAGCAGCATGGGCGGGAACACTGAAGCTTTCTTT
>TRBV28|-|TRBJ2-7|-
CASSSPGLQTGEQYF
TGTGCCAGCAGTAGCCCAGGGCTACAGACGGGCGAGCAGTACTTC
>TRBV19|-|TRBJ2-7|TRBD1
CASSHRDRDEQYF
TGTGCCAGTAGTCACCGAGACAGGGACGAGCAGTACTTC
>TRBV3-1/TRBV3-2|-|TRBJ2-1|-
CASSQGNEQFF
TGTGCCAGCAGCCAAGGTAATGAGCAGTTCTTC